One and the same sample provided the 15 T cell receptor beta chains below, sequenced in a study of response to subunit inactivated influenza vaccine. TCRdb reprocessed the RT-PCR reads via MiXCR and lists one record per CDR3 protein. The sample shows 650,000 to 800,000 distinct CDR3 sequences, roughly 14% of them seen only once. The sample was PBMCs from blood, taken less than 15 days before vaccination. These receptors originate from a man aged 50 to 60 who received an inactivated influenza vaccine.

The CDR3 DNA sequence: TGTGCCAGCAGCTTATTTATTTGGGCGATTGGGGCCAACGTCCTGACTTTC. Protein: CASSLFIWAIGANVLTF. The chain uses TRBV7-8 and TRBJ2-6; no firm D call. CDR3 length equals 17 residues. V shed 2 bases and J shed 3 bases, with 14 bases lying between them. CDR1 is SGHVS and CDR2 is FQNEAQ in the germline V gene.

V gene TRBV12-5 combines with J gene TRBJ2-5; D is undetermined. CDR1 is LGHNT, CDR2 FRNRAP, per germline. The CDR3 runs to 15 residues. Trimming stripped 4 bases from V and 5 bases from J, with 17 bases between. The CDR3 DNA reads as TGTGCTAGTGGTTCGGGTCCCCTAGGCATGGAGACCCAGTACTTC. Protein sequence: CASGSGPLGMETQYF.

This clonotype was counted a few times. V usage is TRBV9 and J usage is TRBJ1-1; unclear D gene. The CDR3 covers 16 residues. Germline values: CDR1 SGDLS, CDR2 YYNGEE. Trimming removed 1 base from V and 3 bases from J, with 16 bases in between. CDR3 sequence: CASSVIGGLRDTEAFF. CDR3 bases: TGTGCCAGCAGCGTAATTGGTGGGCTACGGGACACTGAAGCTTTCTTT.

V and J are TRBV5-1 and TRBJ2-3; TRBD2 aligns across 8 bases. Germline CDR1 SGHRS, CDR2 YFSETQ. Trimming at V came to 6 bases and at J to 1 base, leaving 7 bases not matched to a gene. This CDR3 is 15 amino acids long. This chain's CDR3 is CASTYGGRRTDTQYF. CDR3 coding DNA: TGCGCCAGCACCTATGGCGGGAGGCGCACAGATACGCAGTATTTT.

The chain links TRBV20-1 to TRBJ2-1, with TRBD2 matching 14 bases. The ends lost 6 bases at V and 7 bases at J; junction bases unmatched: 14. Germline CDR1 is DFQATT and CDR2 is SNEGSKA (reference sequence). The CDR3 consists of 17 residues. The chain's CDR3 is CSARLAGGTLPRNEQFF. Here the CDR3 DNA reads TGCAGTGCCAGACTAGCGGGAGGGACCCTCCCTCGGAATGAGCAGTTCTTC.

The J gene is TRBJ1-1, the V gene TRBV12-3 or TRBV12-4; D gene unclear. The CDR3 runs to 15 residues. V lost 6 bases, J lost 7 bases, and 21 bases lay in between. CDR3: CASRVGLAAVFEAFF. CDR3 coding DNA: TGTGCCAGCAGGGTGGGTTTGGCGGCCGTTTTTGAAGCTTTCTTT.

A word on this clonotype: Relative to the germline gene, one junction end is altered; a read error may explain this. The rearrangement links TRBV5-6 to TRBJ2-7, with 8 bases aligning to TRBD1. Germline CDR1 reads SGHDT; CDR2 reads YYEEEE. The CDR3 totals 14 residues. For the CDR3, the DNA is TGTGCCACCAGCTTGGTTCAGGGGGCCCACGAGCAGTACTTC. Its translation is CATSLVQGAHEQYF.

The chain carries TRBV2 and TRBJ2-1, with D unclear. The V end lost 2 bases, the J end lost 13 bases, and 12 bases lay between the germline ends. The CDR3 runs to 12 residues. Germline CDR1 is SNHLY and CDR2 is FYNNEI. The CDR3 DNA follows: TGTGCCAGCAGTGAAATCGGCGGAGACCAGTTCTTC. This sequence encodes CASSEIGGDQFF.

Note on this clonotype: Possible read error: a much larger clone is one base away. The chain joins TRBV20-1 to TRBJ2-2; 10 bases align to TRBD2. Germline loops: CDR1 DFQATT, CDR2 SNEGSKA (reference sequence). With 3 bases clipped from V and 6 bases from J, the junction kept 7 bases outside the gene matches. The CDR3 has 15 residues. CDR3 coding DNA: TGCAGTGCTAGTCTAGCGGGAGTTAGGGCCGGGGAGCTGTTTTTT. Translating gives CSASLAGVRAGELFF.

This clonotype has just a few counts. The V gene is TRBV14, the J gene TRBJ2-5; a weak D match, TRBD2 (6 bases). The CDR3 is made up of 14 amino acids. V lost 1 base and J 4 bases, leaving 10 bases between the germline ends. Germline V CDR1 and CDR2: SGHDN, FVKESK. CDR3 DNA sequence: TGTGCCAGCAGCCAAGTGGGGGGTCCAGAGACCCAGTACTTC. Its translation is CASSQVGGPETQYF.

The J gene is TRBJ1-1, the V gene TRBV29-1, with D hard to call. Looked up from germline, CDR1 is SQVTM and CDR2 is ANQGSEA. The CDR3 runs 13 residues. V was trimmed by 3 bases and J by 4 bases, leaving 12 bases between them. In DNA form, the CDR3 reads TGCAGCGTTGATGAGGGAGGTGGCACTGAAGCTTTCTTT. It translates to CSVDEGGGTEAFF.

V gene TRBV18 combines with J gene TRBJ2-7; D gene ambiguous. V gave up 8 bases and J gave up 3 bases, with 14 bases separating them. The CDR3 has 13 amino acids. The V gene's germline CDR1 is KGHSH and CDR2 LQKENI. CDR3 coding DNA: TGTGCCAGCAGCCCTCCGGTCAGCTACGAGCAGTACTTC. Protein sequence: CASSPPVSYEQYF. Based on the CDR3 plus reference TRBV18 and TRBJ2-7, the full variable domain is NAGVMQNPRHLVRRRGQEARLRCSPMKGHSHVYWYRQLPEEGLKFMVYLQKENIIDESGMPKERFSAEFPKEGPSILRIQQVVRGDSAAYFCASSPPVSYEQYFGPGTRLTVT.

V and J are TRBV5-1 and TRBJ2-3; D assignment may be TRBD1 or TRBD2 (5 bases each). The CDR3 loop spans 14 amino acids. V shed 4 bases and J shed 4 bases, with 13 bases lying between them. CDR1 and CDR2 from the germline V gene are SGHRS and YFSETQ. CDR3 sequence reads: CASSIDRGPDTQYF. The CDR3 bases are TGCGCCAGCAGCATCGACAGAGGGCCAGATACGCAGTATTTT.

The V call is TRBV20-1, the J call TRBJ1-4; maybe TRBD1 (5 bases). The CDR3 extends over 12 amino acids. The germline V and J ends were trimmed by 7 bases and 5 bases, with 11 bases remaining between them. Germline V gene lookup returns CDR1 DFQATT and CDR2 SNEGSKA (reference sequence). The CDR3 sequence: CSVQEGNEKLFF. CDR3 DNA sequence: TGCAGTGTTCAGGAGGGGAATGAAAAACTGTTTTTT.

This clonotype was seen only a few times. The chain recombines TRBV10-3 with TRBJ2-3; D may be TRBD1 (6 bases). Trimming removed 3 bases at V and 0 bases at J, with 10 bases between. This CDR3 comprises 15 residues. Germline values: CDR1 ENHRY, CDR2 SYGVKD. CDR3 nucleotides: TGTGCCATCAGTGACAGGGGCATTAGCACAGATACGCAGTATTTT. Its protein product is CAISDRGISTDTQYF.